This T cell receptor beta chain was observed in a study of Tregs in tolerant kidney transplant recipients (dated by TCRdb to between 2018 and 2020). Concerning the study at large: The transplants used related donors with nonmyeloablative bone marrow transplantation, and mixed chimerism in the human trials was transient. TCRbeta sequencing was used in the study to identify donor-specific regulatory T cells before combined kidney and bone marrow transplantation, and the identified cells were then tracked after transplant. What the work shows at the level of the full study, not this receptor alone: In tolerant patients, donor-specific Tregs expanded more than Tregs overall, which suggests antigen-driven rather than nonspecific expansion. The most biologically relevant and donor-specific TCRbeta repertoire appeared to be identified by expanding Tregs with activated donor B cells. Although technical replication error seemed to be minimal, the question of biological reproducibility was not addressed directly. Because only a small number of patients were included, the study had limitations, and the results will need to be validated in larger populations as well as under other immunosuppression protocols. For some patients, the PCR primers changed as time went on, which meant samples from those patients could not be compared with one another at the nucleotide level.

The germline V and J ends show losses of 2 bases and 4 bases respectively, and no gene match explains 2 bases of the junction. Taken from the germline V gene, the CDR1 and CDR2 loops are MNHEY and SVGEGT. Including the terminal cysteine and phenylalanine, the CDR3 comprises 14 residues. Of the CDR3's DNA, 33 bases were read; they are in frame from base 1. Genomic DNA was extracted from sorted cells with the QIAGEN DNeasy Blood and Tissue Kit for TCRbeta CDR3 sequencing. High-throughput TCRbeta CDR3 sequencing was carried out commercially through immunoSEQ, with PCR amplification with bias correction and internal controls included. As for how the authors treated the data: Unique productive TCRbeta sequences were defined by CDR3 nucleotide sequence where primers matched, otherwise by CDR3 amino acid sequence with Vbeta and Jbeta genes. Sorting error was corrected by removing sequences shared between sorted populations at a frequency ratio of 2:1 or less, and the remaining shared sequences were assigned to the higher population. Sequences were defined as donor-reactive when expanded at least 5-fold in CFSE-low cells versus unstimulated cells and present at a frequency of at least 0.01% in CFSE-low cells. Repertoire divergence was quantified by Jensen-Shannon divergence calculated from the top 100 TCRbeta sequences ranked by frequency. For samples with multiple sequencing runs, sorting error was corrected in each run separately before the runs were combined. Here the immuneACCESS table is served through TCRdb, limited to in-frame sequences with V and J called. Missing clones are a known gap in these copies; in checked studies unresolved V genes cover under half, and the rest lacks a known reason. The V and J calls and clone size are taken from that table; D and trimming were inferred from the DNA. This sample's table lists more than 45,000 clones. The ten biggest clones cover around 0.91% of the sample.

In the case of this clone: Its antigen is still unknown. The sequence runs out 3 residues before the end of the CDR3; the remainder is reconstructed from the germline J gene.

The label giving this sample's time point can be read as: blood sample drawn before combined kidney and bone marrow transplant. Thawed PBMCs were FACS-sorted into unstimulated Tregs (CD4+CD25+CD127-), CD4+ non-Tregs (CD4+CD25-), CD4 cells and CD8 cells. The patients were a few recipients of combined kidney and bone marrow transplants from the ITN036ST trial, and samples were available only from these trial subjects. Healthy control blood was processed to PBMCs with a Ficoll density gradient and then cryopreserved, whereas patient PBMCs were collected both before and after transplant. Recombination linked TRBV6-2 or TRBV6-3 to TRBJ1-5; the junction holds 7 bases that match TRBD1. This clonotype was obtained from a human donor who received a combined kidney and bone marrow transplant. Sequenced material: CD4+ T cells from blood, taken before the transplant. CDR3 DNA, as far as it was read: TGTGCCAGCAGTTACCGGACAGGTAATCAGCCC. It specifies CASSYRTGNQP. From start to end, the CDR3 is CASSYRTGNQPQHF.